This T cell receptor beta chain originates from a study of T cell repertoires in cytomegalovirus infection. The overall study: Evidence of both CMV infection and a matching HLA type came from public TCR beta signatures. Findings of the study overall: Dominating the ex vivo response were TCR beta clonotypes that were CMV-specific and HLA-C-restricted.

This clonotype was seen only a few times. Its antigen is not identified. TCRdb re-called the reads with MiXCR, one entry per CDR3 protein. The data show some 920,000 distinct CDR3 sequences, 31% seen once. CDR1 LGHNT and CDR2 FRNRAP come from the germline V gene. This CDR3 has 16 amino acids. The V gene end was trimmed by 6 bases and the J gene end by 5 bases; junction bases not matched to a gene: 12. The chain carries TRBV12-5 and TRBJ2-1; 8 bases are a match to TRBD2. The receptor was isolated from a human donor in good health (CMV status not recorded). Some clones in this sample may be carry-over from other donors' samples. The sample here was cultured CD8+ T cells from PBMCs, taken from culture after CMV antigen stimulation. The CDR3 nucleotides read TGTGCTAGTGGATTTTCCGGGGGGGCCGTTGACAATGAGCAGTTCTTC. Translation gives CASGFSGGAVDNEQFF.